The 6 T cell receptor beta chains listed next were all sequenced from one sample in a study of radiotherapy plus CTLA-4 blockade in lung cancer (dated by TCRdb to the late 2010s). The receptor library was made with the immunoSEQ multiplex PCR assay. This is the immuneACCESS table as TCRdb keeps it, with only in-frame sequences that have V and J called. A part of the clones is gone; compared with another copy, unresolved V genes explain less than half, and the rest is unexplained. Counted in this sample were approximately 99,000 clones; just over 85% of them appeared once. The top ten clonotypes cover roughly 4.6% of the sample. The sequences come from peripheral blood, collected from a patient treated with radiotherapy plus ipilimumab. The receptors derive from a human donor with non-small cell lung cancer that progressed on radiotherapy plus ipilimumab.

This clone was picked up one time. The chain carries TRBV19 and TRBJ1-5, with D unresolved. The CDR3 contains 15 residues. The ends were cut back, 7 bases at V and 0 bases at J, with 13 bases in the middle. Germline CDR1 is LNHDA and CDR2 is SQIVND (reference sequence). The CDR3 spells CASKTTAYSNQPQHF. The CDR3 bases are TGTGCCAGTAAAACGACGGCATATAGCAATCAGCCCCAGCATTTT.

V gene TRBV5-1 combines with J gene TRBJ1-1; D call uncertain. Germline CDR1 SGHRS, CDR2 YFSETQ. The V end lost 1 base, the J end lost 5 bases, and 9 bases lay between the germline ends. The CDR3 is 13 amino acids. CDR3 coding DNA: TGCGCCAGCAGCTTGTGGGGAGCGACTGAAGCTTTCTTT. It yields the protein CASSLWGATEAFF.

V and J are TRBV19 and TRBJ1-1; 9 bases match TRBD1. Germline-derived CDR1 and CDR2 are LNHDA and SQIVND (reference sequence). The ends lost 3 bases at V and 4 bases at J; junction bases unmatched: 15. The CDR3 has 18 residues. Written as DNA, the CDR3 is TGTGCCAGTAGTATCCCATTTACAGGGGGCGCTGTCGGCACTGAAGCTTTCTTT. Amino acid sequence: CASSIPFTGGAVGTEAFF.

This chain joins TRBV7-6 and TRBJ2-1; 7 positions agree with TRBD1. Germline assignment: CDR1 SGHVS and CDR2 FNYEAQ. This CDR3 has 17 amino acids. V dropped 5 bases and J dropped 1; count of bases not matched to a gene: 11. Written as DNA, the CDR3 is TGTGCCAGCAGCCTTTCGACAGGGTTGAATTCCTACAATGAGCAGTTCTTC. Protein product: CASSLSTGLNSYNEQFF.

The CDR3: CASSYDSPSVETQYF. DNA of the CDR3: TGTGCCAGCAGTTACGACTCCCCCTCGGTAGAGACCCAGTACTTC. V gene TRBV6-5 combines with J gene TRBJ2-5, with no clear D. V was clipped by 2 bases and J by 4 bases, with 14 bases between them. CDR1 and CDR2 from the germline V gene are MNHEY and SVGAGI. The CDR3 has 15 residues.

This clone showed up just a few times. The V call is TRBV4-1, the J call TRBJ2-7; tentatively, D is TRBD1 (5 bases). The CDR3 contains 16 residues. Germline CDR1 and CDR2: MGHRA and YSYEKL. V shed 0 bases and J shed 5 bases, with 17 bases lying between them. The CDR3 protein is CASSQDSSDRTNEQYF. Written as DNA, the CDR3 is TGCGCCAGCAGCCAAGATTCAAGTGACAGAACCAACGAGCAGTACTTC.